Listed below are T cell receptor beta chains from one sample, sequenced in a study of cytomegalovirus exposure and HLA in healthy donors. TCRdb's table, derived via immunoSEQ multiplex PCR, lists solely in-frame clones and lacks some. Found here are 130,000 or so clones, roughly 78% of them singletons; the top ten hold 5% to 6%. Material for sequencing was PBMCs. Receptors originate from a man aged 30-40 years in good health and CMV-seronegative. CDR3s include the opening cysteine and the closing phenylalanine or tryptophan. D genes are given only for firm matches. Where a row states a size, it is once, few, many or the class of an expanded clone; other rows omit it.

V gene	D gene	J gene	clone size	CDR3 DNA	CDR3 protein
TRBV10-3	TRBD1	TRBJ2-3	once	TGTGCCATCAGGACAGGGGGCGTTGATACAGATACGCAGTATTTT	CAIRTGGVDTDTQYF
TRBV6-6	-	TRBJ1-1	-	TGTGCCAGCAGTTACCCACAAGATCGGGGAAACACTGAAGCTTTCTTT	CASSYPQDRGNTEAFF
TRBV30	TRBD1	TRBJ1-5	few	TGTGCCTGGAGGGACAGGGACAATCAGCCCCAGCATTTT	CAWRDRDNQPQHF
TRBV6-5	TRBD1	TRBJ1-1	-	TGTGCCAGCAGTTACACAGGGGGCAGGCGGACTGAAGCTTTCTTT	CASSYTGGRRTEAFF
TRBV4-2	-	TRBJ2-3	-	TGTGCCAGCAGCCACAAGAAGGGGGAGGGAAAAAGCACAGATACGCAGTATTTT	CASSHKKGEGKSTDTQYF
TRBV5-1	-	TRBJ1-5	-	TGCGCCAGCAGCTCGATCGACAGGCGGAGCAATCAGCCCCAGCATTTT	CASSSIDRRSNQPQHF
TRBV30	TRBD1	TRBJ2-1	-	TGTGCCTGGAGAGGACAGGGTCGGGATGAGCAGTTCTTC	CAWRGQGRDEQFF
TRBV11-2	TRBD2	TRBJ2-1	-	TGTGCCAGCAGCACCCGAACTAGCGGGAGCGGGAATGAGCAGTTCTTC	CASSTRTSGSGNEQFF
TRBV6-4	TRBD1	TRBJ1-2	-	TGTGCCAGCAGTCGAGACAGGGGAAACTATGGCTACACCTTC	CASSRDRGNYGYTF
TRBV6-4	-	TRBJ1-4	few	TGTGCCAGAACAGGGTGGCTTGAAAAACTGTTTTTT	CARTGWLEKLFF
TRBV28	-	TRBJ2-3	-	TGTGCCAGCAGGCGGGACAGAAGCACAGATACGCAGTATTTT	CASRRDRSTDTQYF
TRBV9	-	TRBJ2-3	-	TGTGCCAGCAGCGCATACTTTACGACTCGTTTAGATACGCAGTATTTT	CASSAYFTTRLDTQYF
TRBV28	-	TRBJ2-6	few	TGTGCCAGTGAGACAGGCCACAACTCTGGGGCCAACGTCCTGACTTTC	CASETGHNSGANVLTF
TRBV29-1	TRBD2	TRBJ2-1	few	TGCAGCGTTGGACCGCGGGAGGGCAATGAGCAGTTCTTC	CSVGPREGNEQFF
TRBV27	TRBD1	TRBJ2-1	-	TGTGCCAGCAGTAAACTCTACAGGGGCAGTTTGGACAATGAGCAGTTCTTC	CASSKLYRGSLDNEQFF
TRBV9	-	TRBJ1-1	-	TGTGCCAGCAGCGTAGGGTCAGGGGATGAAGCTTTCTTT	CASSVGSGDEAFF
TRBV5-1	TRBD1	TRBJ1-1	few	TGCGCCAGCAGCTTCGGGACAGGGAACACTGAAGCTTTCTTT	CASSFGTGNTEAFF
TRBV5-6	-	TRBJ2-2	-	TGTGCCAGCAGCTTGGGGGGGGGCGAGTTTACCGGGGAGCTGTTTTTT	CASSLGGGEFTGELFF
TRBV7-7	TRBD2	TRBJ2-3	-	TGTGCTAGCAGCCCCACTAGCGGAAGCACAGATACGCAGTATTTT	CASSPTSGSTDTQYF
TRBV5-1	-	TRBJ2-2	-	TGCGCCAGCAGCTTGGAACTACCTGTCGGGGAGCTGTTTTTT	CASSLELPVGELFF
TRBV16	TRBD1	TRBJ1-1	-	TGTGCCAGCAGCCAAAGACAGGGTTTCTCTGAAGCTTTCTTT	CASSQRQGFSEAFF
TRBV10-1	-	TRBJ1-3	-	TGCGCCCAGCGGGATGGAAACACCATATATTTT	CAQRDGNTIYF
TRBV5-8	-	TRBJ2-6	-	TGTGCCAGCAGCCCTACAGGTGCTGGGGCCAACGTCCTGACTTTC	CASSPTGAGANVLTF
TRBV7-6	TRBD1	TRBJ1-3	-	TGTGCCAGCAGCGGCAGGGACAGGGGAGGAAACACCATATATTTT	CASSGRDRGGNTIYF